The 10 T cell receptor beta chains in this list originate from one sample, sequenced in a study of cytomegalovirus exposure and HLA in healthy donors. Vbeta (60) and Jbeta (13) primers were used in the PCR. TCRdb's table, derived via immunoSEQ multiplex PCR, lists solely in-frame clones and lacks some. This sample has 60,000 to 85,000 clones; more than 65% occur once, and the top ten carry approximately 17%. Sample: PBMCs. These receptors were taken from a man between 65 and 80 years old in good health and CMV-seropositive.

This clone was observed once. This chain uses TRBV28 with TRBJ2-4; possible D gene TRBD2, 6 bases. Per the germline V gene, CDR1 is MDHEN and CDR2 is SYDVKM. V was shortened by 6 bases and J by 0 bases, with 18 bases between the two germline ends. The CDR3 extends over 17 amino acids. CDR3 nucleotide sequence: TGTGCCAGCAGCCCCTCGGCGGGGTGGGGAGCCAAAAACATTCAGTACTTC. Amino acid sequence: CASSPSAGWGAKNIQYF.

The chain has TRBV19 and TRBJ1-1, with a weak D call TRBD1 (6 bases). There are 12 residues in the CDR3. CDR1 is LNHDA, CDR2 SQIVND, per germline (reference sequence). Between the trimmed V and J ends, which lost 8 bases and 4 bases, there was a span of 11 bases. This chain's CDR3 is CASRGGPTEAFF. CDR3 DNA sequence: TGTGCCAGTCGAGGGGGTCCCACTGAAGCTTTCTTT. Complete variable domain (other parts from reference TRBV19 and TRBJ1-1): DGGITQSPKYLFRKEGQNVTLSCEQNLNHDAMYWYRQDPGQGLRLIYYSQIVNDFQKGDIAEGYSVSREKKESFPLTVTSAQKNPTAFYLCASRGGPTEAFFGQGTRLTVV.

V usage is TRBV11-2 and J usage is TRBJ2-3; TRBD2 matches at 8 bases. Per the germline V gene, CDR1 is SGHAT and CDR2 is FQNNGV. V lost 3 bases, J lost 4 bases, and 12 bases stayed unmatched. There are 17 residues in the CDR3. The CDR3 spells CASSFGRAGRRADTQYF. The CDR3 nucleotides are TGTGCCAGCAGCTTCGGGAGGGCTGGGAGAAGGGCAGATACGCAGTATTTT.

This chain joins TRBV4-3 and TRBJ1-1, with TRBD1 identical over 8 bases. The germline CDR1 and CDR2 sequences are LGHNA and YSLEER. The ends lost 4 bases at V and 5 bases at J; junction bases unmatched: 3. CDR3 length: 13 residues. Here the CDR3 DNA reads TGCGCCAGCAGCCGGACAGGGCAAACTGAAGCTTTCTTT. Translation gives CASSRTGQTEAFF.

The chain joins TRBV7-2 to TRBJ2-2, with no clear D. CDR3 size: 13 residues. Trimming took off 5 bases at V and 1 base at J, with 5 bases between the two ends. Germline V CDR1 and CDR2: SGHTA, FQGNSA. The CDR3: CASSPQNTGELFF. The DNA of the CDR3 is TGTGCCAGCAGCCCACAGAACACCGGGGAGCTGTTTTTT. The variable domain in full, with the rest retrieved from reference TRBV7-2 and TRBJ2-2, is GAGVSQSPSNKVTEKGKDVELRCDPISGHTALYWYRQSLGQGLEFLIYFQGNSAPDKSGLPSDRFSAERTGGSVSTLTIQRTQQEDSAVYLCASSPQNTGELFFGEGSRLTVL.

The chain carries TRBV7-8 and TRBJ2-5; D gene unclear. V was trimmed by 2 bases and J by 1 base, leaving 8 bases between them. Germline loops: CDR1 SGHVS, CDR2 FQNEAQ. The CDR3 loop spans 14 amino acids. The CDR3 nucleotides read TGTGCCAGCAGCTTATCAGTGGCCCAAGAGACCCAGTACTTC. This encodes CASSLSVAQETQYF.

This clone was seen more than once but under ten times. The chain couples TRBV4-1 to TRBJ1-1; D uncertain. Looked up from germline, CDR1 is MGHRA and CDR2 is YSYEKL. V was trimmed by 4 bases and J by 4 bases, leaving 16 bases between them. The CDR3 has 15 amino acids. The DNA of the CDR3 is TGCGCCAGCAGCCCTAGCGCGCTTCCGAGCACTGAAGCTTTCTTT. Translating gives CASSPSALPSTEAFF.

The rearrangement uses TRBV6-1 and TRBJ2-1, with D uncertain. Between the trimmed V and J ends, which lost 2 bases and 1 base, there was a span of 9 bases. Germline CDR1 is MNHNS and CDR2 is SASEGT. This CDR3 spans 15 amino acids. Here the CDR3 DNA reads TGTGCCAGCAGTGAACTAGTCACTTCCTACAATGAGCAGTTCTTC. This sequence encodes CASSELVTSYNEQFF.

CDR3 DNA: TGTGCCAGCAGGCGGGTAGCGGGAGTCGAGCAGTACTTC. This sequence encodes CASRRVAGVEQYF. The chain employs TRBV2 and TRBJ2-7; 9 bases fit TRBD2. The J segment lost 6 bases and the V segment lost 6 bases, leaving 6 bases of the junction unmatched. This CDR3 spans 13 amino acids. Germline values: CDR1 SNHLY, CDR2 FYNNEI.

Only a few counts were recorded for this clone. This sequence joins TRBV2 and TRBJ2-1; D not certain. Trimming took off 6 bases at V and 5 bases at J, with 17 bases between the two ends. CDR3 length equals 15 residues. In germline, CDR1 is SNHLY, CDR2 FYNNEI. The CDR3 DNA reads as TGTGCCAGCAGCCCCACCCGGGTAAGGAACAATGAGCAGTTCTTC. Its translation is CASSPTRVRNNEQFF.